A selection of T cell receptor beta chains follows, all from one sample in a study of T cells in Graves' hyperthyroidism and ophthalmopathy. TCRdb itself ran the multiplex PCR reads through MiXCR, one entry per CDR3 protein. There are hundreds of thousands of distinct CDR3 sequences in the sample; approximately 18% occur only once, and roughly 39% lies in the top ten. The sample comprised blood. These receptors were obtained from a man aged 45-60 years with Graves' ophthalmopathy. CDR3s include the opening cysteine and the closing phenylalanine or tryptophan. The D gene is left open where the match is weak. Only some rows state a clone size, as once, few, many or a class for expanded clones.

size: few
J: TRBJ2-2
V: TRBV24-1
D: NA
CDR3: CATSDYAGGGELFF
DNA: TGTGCCACCAGTGATTACGCAGGCGGCGGGGAGCTGTTTTTT

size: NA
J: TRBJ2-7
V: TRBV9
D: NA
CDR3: CASSVMTAGGEQYF
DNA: TGTGCCAGCAGCGTAATGACAGCGGGTGGGGAGCAGTACTTC

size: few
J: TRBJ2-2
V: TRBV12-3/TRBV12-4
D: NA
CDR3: CASRLDIGGTGELFF
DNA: TGTGCCAGCAGACTAGACATCGGAGGCACCGGGGAGCTGTTTTTT

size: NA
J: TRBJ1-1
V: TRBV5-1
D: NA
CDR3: CASSNPGENTEAFF
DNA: TGCGCCAGCAGCAATCCAGGGGAGAACACTGAAGCTTTCTTT

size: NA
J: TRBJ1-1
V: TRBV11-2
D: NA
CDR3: CASSLDRPNTEAFF
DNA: TGTGCCAGCAGCTTAGATCGTCCGAACACTGAAGCTTTCTTT

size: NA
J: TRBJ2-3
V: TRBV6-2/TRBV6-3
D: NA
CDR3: CASSYFHGASTDTQYF
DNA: TGTGCCAGCAGTTACTTCCACGGGGCTAGCACAGATACGCAGTATTTT

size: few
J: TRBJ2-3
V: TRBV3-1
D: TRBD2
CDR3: CASSVGIAGYTDTQYF
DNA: TGTGCCAGCAGCGTAGGTATAGCGGGGTACACAGATACGCAGTATTTT

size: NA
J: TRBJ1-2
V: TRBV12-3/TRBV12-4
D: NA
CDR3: CASSSSRDYGYTF
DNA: TGTGCCAGCAGTTCCTCGAGGGACTATGGCTACACCTTC

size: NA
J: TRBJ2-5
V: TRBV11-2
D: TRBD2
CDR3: CASTPPAFGAGGQETQYF
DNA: TGTGCCAGCACCCCGCCCGCATTCGGGGCGGGAGGCCAAGAGACCCAGTACTTC

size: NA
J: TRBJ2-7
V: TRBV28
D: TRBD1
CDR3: CASSIGGQVTYEQYF
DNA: TGTGCCAGCAGCATAGGGGGCCAGGTCACCTACGAGCAGTACTTC

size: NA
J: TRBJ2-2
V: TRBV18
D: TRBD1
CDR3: CASSPDRVPLGELFF
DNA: TGTGCCAGCTCACCGGACAGGGTCCCCCTCGGGGAGCTGTTTTTT

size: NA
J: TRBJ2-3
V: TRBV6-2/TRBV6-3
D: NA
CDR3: CASSSRDGSTDTQYF
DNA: TGTGCCAGCAGTTCCCGGGACGGAAGTACAGATACGCAGTATTTT

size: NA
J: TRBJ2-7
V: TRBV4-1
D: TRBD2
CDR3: CASSQGQGTSGTYEQYF
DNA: TGCGCCAGCAGCCAGGGGCAGGGGACTAGCGGGACCTACGAGCAGTACTTC

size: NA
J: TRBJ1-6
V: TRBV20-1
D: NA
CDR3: CSANGHSGGNSPLHF
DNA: TGCAGTGCTAACGGCCACTCGGGGGGGAATTCACCCCTCCACTTT

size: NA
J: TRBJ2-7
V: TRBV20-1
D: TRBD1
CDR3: CSARGQETYEQYF
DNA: TGCAGTGCTAGGGGACAGGAGACCTACGAGCAGTACTTC

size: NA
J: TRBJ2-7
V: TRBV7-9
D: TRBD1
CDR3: CASSLRDRVSLDEQYF
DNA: TGTGCCAGCAGCTTAAGGGACAGGGTATCGCTCGACGAGCAGTACTTC

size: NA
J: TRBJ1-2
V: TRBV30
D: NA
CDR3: CACTEGYTF
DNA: TGTGCCTGTACTGAAGGCTACACCTTC

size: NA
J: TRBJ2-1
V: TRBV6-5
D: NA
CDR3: CASSYLVGADSTYNEQFF
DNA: TGTGCCAGCAGTTACCTCGTTGGGGCGGACTCCACCTACAATGAGCAGTTCTTC

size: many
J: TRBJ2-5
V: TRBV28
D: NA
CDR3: CASSLGVRGGETQYF
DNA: TGTGCCAGCAGTTTGGGCGTCAGGGGGGGGGAGACCCAGTACTTC

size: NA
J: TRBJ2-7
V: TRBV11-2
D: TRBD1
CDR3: CASSRTKDRAYEQYF
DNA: TGTGCCAGCAGCCGTACTAAGGACAGGGCCTACGAGCAGTACTTC

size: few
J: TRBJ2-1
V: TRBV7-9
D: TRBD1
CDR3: CASSPRTGAAYNEQFF
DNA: TGTGCCAGCAGCCCCAGGACAGGGGCGGCCTACAATGAGCAGTTCTTC

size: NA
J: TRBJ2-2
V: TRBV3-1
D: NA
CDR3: CASSRDLNTGELFF
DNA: TGTGCCAGCAGCCGAGACTTGAACACCGGGGAGCTGTTTTTT

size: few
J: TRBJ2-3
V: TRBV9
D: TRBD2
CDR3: CASSAEQRGSTDTQYF
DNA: TGTGCCAGCAGCGCGGAACAGCGGGGGTCCACAGATACGCAGTATTTT

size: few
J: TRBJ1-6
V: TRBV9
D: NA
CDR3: CASSDEDRPTANSPLHF
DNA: TGTGCCAGCAGCGACGAAGACAGGCCAACCGCCAATTCACCCCTCCACTTT

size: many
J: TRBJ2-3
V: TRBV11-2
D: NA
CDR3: CASSEVDTQYF
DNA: TGTGCCAGCAGCGAGGTGGATACGCAGTATTTT

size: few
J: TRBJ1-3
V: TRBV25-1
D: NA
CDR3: CASSEYPTGLLSGNTIYF
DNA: TGTGCCAGCAGTGAATATCCGACAGGCCTTCTCTCTGGAAACACCATATATTTT

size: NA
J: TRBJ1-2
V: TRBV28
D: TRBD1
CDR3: CASSLGTGFRGYTF
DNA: TGTGCCAGCAGTTTAGGGACAGGGTTTCGTGGCTACACCTTC

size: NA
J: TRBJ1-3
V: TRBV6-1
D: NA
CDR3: CASSDTFSGNTIYF
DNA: TGTGCCAGCAGTGACACTTTCTCTGGAAACACCATATATTTT

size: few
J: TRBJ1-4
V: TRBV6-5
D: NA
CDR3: CASSYSAANEKLFF
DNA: TGTGCCAGCAGTTACTCGGCCGCTAATGAAAAACTGTTTTTT

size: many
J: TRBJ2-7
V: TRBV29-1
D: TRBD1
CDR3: CSVEFPGQGKIYEQYF
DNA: TGCAGCGTTGAGTTCCCCGGACAGGGCAAAATCTACGAGCAGTACTTC

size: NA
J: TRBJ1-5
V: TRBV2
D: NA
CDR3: CASSGRRDIYSNQPQHF
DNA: TGTGCCAGCAGTGGCCGCCGGGACATTTATAGCAATCAGCCCCAGCATTTT

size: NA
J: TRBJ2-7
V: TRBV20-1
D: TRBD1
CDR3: CSASLVGTGGESSYEQYF
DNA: TGCAGTGCTAGTTTGGTTGGGACAGGGGGGGAGAGCTCCTACGAGCAGTACTTC

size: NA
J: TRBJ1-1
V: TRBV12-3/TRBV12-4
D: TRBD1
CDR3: CASTETGSARQAFF
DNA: TGTGCCAGCACCGAGACAGGGTCAGCCCGACAAGCTTTCTTT

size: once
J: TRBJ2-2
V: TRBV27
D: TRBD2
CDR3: CASSSRLAGVRTGELFF
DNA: TGTGCCAGCAGTTCCAGACTAGCGGGAGTACGAACCGGGGAGCTGTTTTTT

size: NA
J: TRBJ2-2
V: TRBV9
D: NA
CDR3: CASSVVSPGNTGELFF
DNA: TGTGCCAGCAGCGTAGTCTCCCCAGGGAACACCGGGGAGCTGTTTTTT

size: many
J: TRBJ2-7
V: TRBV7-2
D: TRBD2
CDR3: CASTRAGVGNEQYF
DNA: TGTGCCAGCACTCGAGCGGGAGTAGGGAACGAGCAGTACTTC

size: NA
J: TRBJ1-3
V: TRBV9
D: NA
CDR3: CASSVAGDSGNTIYF
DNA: TGTGCCAGCAGCGTAGCAGGGGACTCTGGAAACACCATATATTTT

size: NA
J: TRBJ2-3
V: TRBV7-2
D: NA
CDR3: CASSLAPAANTDTQYF
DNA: TGTGCCAGCAGCTTAGCCCCCGCGGCAAACACAGATACGCAGTATTTT

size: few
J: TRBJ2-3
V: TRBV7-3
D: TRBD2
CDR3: CASSYSGRAADTQYF
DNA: TGTGCCAGCAGCTATAGCGGGAGGGCGGCAGATACGCAGTATTTT

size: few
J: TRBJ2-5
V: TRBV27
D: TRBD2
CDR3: CASSLLAGGPEETQYF
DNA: TGTGCCAGCAGTTTACTAGCGGGAGGGCCCGAAGAGACCCAGTACTTC

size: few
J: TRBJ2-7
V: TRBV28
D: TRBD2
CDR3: CASSPKQRERYEQYF
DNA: TGTGCCAGCAGTCCCAAGCAGCGGGAGAGGTACGAGCAGTACTTC

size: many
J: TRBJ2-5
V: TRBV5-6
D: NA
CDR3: CASSNRGGQETQYF
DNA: TGTGCCAGCAGCAACAGGGGGGGCCAAGAGACCCAGTACTTC

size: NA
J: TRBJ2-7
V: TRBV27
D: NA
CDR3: CASSLTSYGVYEQYF
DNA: TGTGCCAGCAGTTTGACTAGTTATGGGGTATACGAGCAGTACTTC

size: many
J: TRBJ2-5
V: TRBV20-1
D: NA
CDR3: CSLTSLWRTQETQYF
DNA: TGCAGTCTAACAAGTCTTTGGCGGACTCAAGAGACCCAGTACTTC

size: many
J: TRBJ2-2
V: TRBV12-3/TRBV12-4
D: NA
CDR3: CASSLGSWNTGELFF
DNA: TGTGCCAGCAGTTTAGGCAGTTGGAACACCGGGGAGCTGTTTTTT